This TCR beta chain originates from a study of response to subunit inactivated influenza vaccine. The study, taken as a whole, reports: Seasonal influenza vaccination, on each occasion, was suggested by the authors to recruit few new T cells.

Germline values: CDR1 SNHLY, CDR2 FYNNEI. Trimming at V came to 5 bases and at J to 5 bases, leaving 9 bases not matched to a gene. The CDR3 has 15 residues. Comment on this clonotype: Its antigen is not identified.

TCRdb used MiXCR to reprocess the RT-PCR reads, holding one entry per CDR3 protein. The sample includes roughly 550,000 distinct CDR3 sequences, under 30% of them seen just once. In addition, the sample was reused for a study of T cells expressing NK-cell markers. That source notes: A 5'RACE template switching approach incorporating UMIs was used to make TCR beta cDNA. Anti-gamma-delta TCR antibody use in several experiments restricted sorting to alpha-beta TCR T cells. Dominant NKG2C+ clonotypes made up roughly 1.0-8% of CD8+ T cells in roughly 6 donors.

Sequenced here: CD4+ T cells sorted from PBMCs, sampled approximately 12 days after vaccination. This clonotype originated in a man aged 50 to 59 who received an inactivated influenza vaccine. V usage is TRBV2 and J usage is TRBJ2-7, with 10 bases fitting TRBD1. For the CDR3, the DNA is TGTGCCAGCAGTAACCGGGACAGGGGATACCACGAGCAGTACTTC. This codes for CASSNRDRGYHEQYF.